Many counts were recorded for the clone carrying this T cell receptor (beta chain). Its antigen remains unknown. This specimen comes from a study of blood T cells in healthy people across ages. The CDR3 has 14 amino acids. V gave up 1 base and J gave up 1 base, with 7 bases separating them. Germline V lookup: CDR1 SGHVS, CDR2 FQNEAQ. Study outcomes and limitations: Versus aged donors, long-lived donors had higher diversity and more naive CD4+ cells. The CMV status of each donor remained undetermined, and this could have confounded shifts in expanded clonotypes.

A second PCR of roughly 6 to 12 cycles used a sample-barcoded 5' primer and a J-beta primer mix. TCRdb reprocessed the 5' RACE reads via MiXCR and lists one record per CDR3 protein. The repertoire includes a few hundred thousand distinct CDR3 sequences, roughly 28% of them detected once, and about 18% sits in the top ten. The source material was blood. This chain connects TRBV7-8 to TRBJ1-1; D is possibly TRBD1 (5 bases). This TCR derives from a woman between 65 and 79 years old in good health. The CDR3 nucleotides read TGTGCCAGCAGCTTAGTTACAGGGAACACTGAAGCTTTCTTT. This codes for CASSLVTGNTEAFF. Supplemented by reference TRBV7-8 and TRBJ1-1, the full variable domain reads GAGVSQSPRYKVAKRGQDVALRCDPISGHVSLFWYQQALGQGPEFLTYFQNEAQLDKSGLPSDRFFAERPEGSVSTLKIQRTQQEDSAVYLCASSLVTGNTEAFFGQGTRLTVV.